Following are 5 T cell receptor beta chains from one sample sequenced in a study of response to subunit inactivated influenza vaccine. MiXCR was run by TCRdb on the RT-PCR reads, yielding one entry per CDR3 protein. The sample carries approximately 500,000 distinct CDR3 sequences, 13% recorded once. This material consisted of PBMCs from blood, taken more than 35 days after vaccination. These TCRs come from a man aged 50 or older who received an inactivated influenza vaccine.

This clonotype came up many times. CDR3 sequence: CASSPLAGVQFF. The DNA of the CDR3 is TGTGCCAGCAGCCCCCTAGCGGGAGTGCAGTTCTTC. The chain combines TRBV7-2 with TRBJ2-1; 10 bases line up with TRBD2. Germline CDR1 is SGHTA and CDR2 is FQGNSA. Unmatched junction bases numbered 4, after V lost 5 bases and J lost 12 bases. The length of the CDR3 is 12 residues.

At least ten counts were recorded for this clonotype. This chain links TRBV20-1 with TRBJ1-2, with D hard to call. The CDR3 is 13 amino acids. V lost 4 bases and J 7 bases, leaving 16 bases between the germline ends. The germline CDR1 and CDR2 sequences are DFQATT and SNEGSKA (reference sequence). CDR3 protein: CSAKKTGFSGYTF. For the CDR3, the DNA is TGCAGTGCTAAAAAGACGGGCTTTTCTGGCTACACCTTC.

This clonotype was seen ten or more times. This chain connects TRBV29-1 to TRBJ2-1; 7 bases are a match to TRBD2. The CDR3 is made up of 14 amino acids. From germline, CDR1 is SQVTM and CDR2 ANQGSEA. Trimming removed 7 bases from V and 7 bases from J; junction bases left unmatched: 13. CDR3 sequence (DNA): TGCAGCGCCTCGGCTTACTTGGGAGGGAATGAGCAGTTCTTC. It specifies CSASAYLGGNEQFF.

The table lists this clonotype with a few counts. V is TRBV12-3 or TRBV12-4 and J is TRBJ2-2, with D hard to call. The CDR3 runs to 16 residues. The V and J ends lost 4 bases and 1 base respectively, with 13 bases between them. CDR3 in amino acids: CASSSMPSENTGELFF. The CDR3 nucleotides read TGTGCCAGCAGTTCAATGCCCTCCGAGAACACCGGGGAGCTGTTTTTT.

This clonotype has just a few counts. The rearrangement uses TRBV28 and TRBJ2-7; 10 positions agree with TRBD2. This CDR3 is built from 15 residues. V gave up 4 bases and J gave up 5 bases; unmatched junction bases: 8. Germline values: CDR1 MDHEN, CDR2 SYDVKM. As DNA, the CDR3 is TGTGCCAGCAGTTCCCCACCTAGCGGGAGCCACGAGCAGTACTTC. The encoded protein is CASSSPPSGSHEQYF.